Below are 24 T cell receptor beta chains sequenced from a single sample in a study of cytomegalovirus exposure and HLA in healthy donors. PCR used 60 Vbeta primers and 13 Jbeta primers. TCRdb's table, derived via immunoSEQ multiplex PCR, lists solely in-frame clones and lacks some. Of 150,000 to 200,000 clones listed, about four fifths were seen once; the top ten hold roughly 0.99%. Sequencing was carried out using PBMCs. These receptors came from a woman aged 40 to 55 in good health and CMV-seronegative.

The CDR3 sequence is CASSLGTASYEQYV. In nucleotides, the CDR3 is TGTGCCAGCAGCTTAGGGACAGCCAGCTACGAGCAGTACGTC. V and J are TRBV11-2 and TRBJ2-7, with D possibly being TRBD1 (6 bases). There are 14 residues in the CDR3. Germline values: CDR1 SGHAT, CDR2 FQNNGV. V lost 1 base and J lost 3, with 10 bases in between.

The chain combines TRBV13 with TRBJ2-1, with 7 bases that match TRBD1. CDR3 length: 13 amino acids. Looked up from germline, CDR1 is PRHDT and CDR2 is FYEKMQ (reference sequence). The ends lost 4 bases at V and 9 bases at J; junction bases unmatched: 6. CDR3 region: CASSSYRGPEQFF. In DNA form, the CDR3 reads TGTGCCAGCAGCTCTTACAGGGGACCTGAGCAGTTCTTC. Together with reference TRBV13 and TRBJ2-1, the CDR3 gives the full variable domain: AAGVIQSPRHLIKEKRETATLKCYPIPRHDTVYWYQQGPGQDPQFLISFYEKMQSDKGSIPDRFSAQQFSDYHSELNMSSLELGDSALYFCASSSYRGPEQFFGPGTRLTVL.

V gene TRBV5-1 combines with J gene TRBJ1-1; D perhaps matches TRBD1 (5 bases). V lost 3 bases and J lost 6, with 18 bases in between. This CDR3 is built from 15 residues. Germline CDR1 and CDR2: SGHRS and YFSETQ. The CDR3 DNA reads as TGCGCCAGCAGCTCAGGCTCGGTCGGACACGCTGAAGCTTTCTTT. It is translated as CASSSGSVGHAEAFF.

The chain employs TRBV5-1 and TRBJ2-4; 7 bases match TRBD2. Unmatched junction bases numbered 10, after V lost 1 base and J lost 6 bases. The germline V gene encodes CDR1 SGHRS and CDR2 YFSETQ. CDR3 size: 16 residues. The CDR3 sequence: CASSLIASGNINIQYF. CDR3 nucleotides: TGCGCCAGCAGCTTGATCGCTAGCGGAAACATAAACATTCAGTACTTC.

J is TRBJ2-7 and V is TRBV5-5; 8 bases align to TRBD1. Losses at the gene ends were 4 bases for V and 2 bases for J; bases not matched to a gene: 5. The CDR3 runs 14 residues. CDR1 and CDR2 (germline): SGHKS, YYEKEE (reference sequence). The chain's CDR3 is CASSRQGLPYEQYF. CDR3 DNA sequence: TGTGCCAGCAGCCGACAGGGGCTCCCCTACGAGCAGTACTTC.

The chain has TRBV7-2 and TRBJ2-1; 13 bases line up with TRBD2. The trim removed 6 bases at V and 5 bases at J, leaving 16 bases unmatched. The CDR3 spans 19 residues. Germline V CDR1 and CDR2: SGHTA, FQGNSA. The CDR3 protein is CASRIPGLAGFGRDNEQFF. The CDR3, as DNA: TGTGCCAGCAGGATACCGGGACTAGCGGGATTCGGGCGTGACAATGAGCAGTTCTTC.

The V gene is TRBV11-3, the J gene TRBJ2-5; TRBD2 matches 13 bases. Germline lookup yields CDR1 SGHNT and CDR2 YENEEA. This CDR3 has 17 residues. J gave up 5 bases and V 6 bases, and 12 bases lay outside the gene matches. The CDR3 sequence: CASSQNRTSGSRETQYF. DNA for the CDR3: TGTGCCAGCAGTCAAAACCGGACTAGCGGGAGCCGGGAGACCCAGTACTTC.

Regarding this clone: One end of the junction varies from germline; a read error may be responsible. The chain is built from TRBV7-3 and TRBJ2-5; the D gene is possibly TRBD2 (5 bases). The CDR3 length is 13 residues. CDR1 is SGHTA, CDR2 FQGTGA, per germline. The CDR3 bases are TGTGCCAGCAGCTTAATACGGGGAGAGCCCCAGTACTTC. Protein sequence: CASSLIRGEPQYF. The variable domain in full, completed from reference TRBV7-3 and TRBJ2-5, reads GAGVSQTPSNKVTEKGKYVELRCDPISGHTALYWYRQSLGQGPEFLIYFQGTGAADDSGLPNDRFFAVRPEGSVSTLKIQRTERGDSAVYLCASSLIRGEPQYFGPGTRLLVL.

This chain uses TRBV9 with TRBJ1-1; 11 positions agree with TRBD1. The CDR3 has 17 amino acids. With V trimmed by 3 bases and J by 0 bases, 7 bases remained unmatched. Looked up from germline, CDR1 is SGDLS and CDR2 is YYNGEE. The CDR3 nucleotides are TGTGCCAGCAGCGATGGGACAGGGGGTCCCATGAACACTGAAGCTTTCTTT. It yields the protein CASSDGTGGPMNTEAFF.

The chain employs TRBV7-8 and TRBJ2-1, with TRBD2 matching over 10 bases. The CDR3 spans 18 residues. The V segment lost 5 bases and the J segment 0 bases; nucleotides outside the gene matches: 10. Germline V gives CDR1 SGHVS, CDR2 FQNEAQ. This CDR3 reads CASSPLPSGSPSYNEQFF. CDR3 nucleotide sequence: TGTGCCAGCAGCCCATTACCTAGCGGGAGTCCCTCCTACAATGAGCAGTTCTTC.

This chain links TRBV28 with TRBJ2-1; 11 bases line up with TRBD2. The ends lost 6 bases at V and 3 bases at J; junction bases unmatched: 13. There are 18 residues in the CDR3. Germline assignment: CDR1 MDHEN and CDR2 SYDVKM. The CDR3 DNA reads as TGTGCCAGCAGCCCCGGGACTAGCGGCCGTAAAATCTACAATGAGCAGTTCTTC. Its protein product is CASSPGTSGRKIYNEQFF. The whole variable domain, remainder taken from reference TRBV28 and TRBJ2-1, is DVKVTQSSRYLVKRTGEKVFLECVQDMDHENMFWYRQDPGLGLRLIYFSYDVKMKEKGDIPEGYSVSREKKERFSLILESASTNQTSMYLCASSPGTSGRKIYNEQFFGPGTRLTVL.

V gene TRBV30 combines with J gene TRBJ2-7, with 8 bases lining up with TRBD1. V was pared by 5 bases and J by 0 bases, with 15 bases of the junction left unmatched. This CDR3 is 17 amino acids long. Germline V gives CDR1 GTSNPN, CDR2 SVGIG (reference sequence). The CDR3 is CAWSPSHVDRVSYEQYV. Here the CDR3 DNA reads TGTGCCTGGTCCCCTTCGCACGTGGACAGGGTCTCCTACGAGCAGTACGTC.

This chain connects TRBV18 to TRBJ2-7, with 10 positions matching TRBD1. The trim removed 3 bases at V and 4 bases at J, leaving 3 bases unmatched. The CDR3 length is 14 residues. CDR1 is KGHSH and CDR2 is LQKENI in the germline V gene. CDR3 in DNA: TGTGCCAGCTCACCGAGACAGGGGGCTTACGAGCAGTACTTC. Its translation: CASSPRQGAYEQYF.

This clone was seen only a few times. The chain couples TRBV19 to TRBJ2-2, with a tentative D call TRBD1 (5 bases). V lost 7 bases and J 2 bases, leaving 14 bases between the germline ends. CDR1 is LNHDA and CDR2 is SQIVND in the germline V gene (reference sequence). This CDR3 is built from 15 residues. The DNA of the CDR3 is TGTGCCAGTAAGATGGTGGGGCTCAACACCGGGGAGCTGTTTTTT. Translation: CASKMVGLNTGELFF. Supplemented by reference TRBV19 and TRBJ2-2, the full variable domain reads DGGITQSPKYLFRKEGQNVTLSCEQNLNHDAMYWYRQDPGQGLRLIYYSQIVNDFQKGDIAEGYSVSREKKESFPLTVTSAQKNPTAFYLCASKMVGLNTGELFFGEGSRLTVL.

This clone has a handful of counts. The chain joins TRBV4-3 to TRBJ1-4; 11 bases align to TRBD1. CDR3 length: 14 residues. Trimming cost V 4 bases and J 8 bases; bases outside gene matches: 3. CDR1 is LGHNA and CDR2 is YSLEER in the germline V gene. CDR3 DNA: TGCGCCAGCAGCCCCGGGACAGGGGGGGAAAAACTGTTTTTT. It translates to CASSPGTGGEKLFF.

This chain links TRBV9 with TRBJ2-5; unclear D gene. Trimming took 4 bases from V and 1 from J, leaving 8 bases between them. This CDR3 has 13 amino acids. Germline V CDR1 and CDR2: SGDLS, YYNGEE. CDR3 bases: TGTGCCAGCAGCCCTTCCCCCCAAGAGACCCAGTACTTC. Its translation is CASSPSPQETQYF.

The chain links TRBV27 to TRBJ2-6; 7 bases line up with TRBD1. CDR3 size: 18 residues. The germline gives CDR1 MNHEY, CDR2 SMNVEV (reference sequence). Losses at the gene ends were 2 bases for V and 0 bases for J; bases not matched to a gene: 7. This chain's CDR3 is CASSLRQGISSGANVLTF. CDR3 DNA: TGTGCCAGCAGTTTAAGACAGGGTATATCCTCTGGGGCCAACGTCCTGACTTTC.

V and J are TRBV19 and TRBJ2-7; D unresolved. The ends were cut back, 6 bases at V and 7 bases at J, with 10 bases in the middle. CDR3 length equals 11 residues. CDR1 and CDR2 from the germline V gene are LNHDA and SQIVND (reference sequence). CDR3 protein: CASSLYEEQYF. The CDR3 DNA sequence: TGTGCCAGTAGCCTATACGAGGAGCAGTACTTC.

As DNA, the CDR3 is TGTGCCAGCAGTTTACGGTTGATGGAGACCCAGTACTTC. Its translation is CASSLRLMETQYF. J is TRBJ2-5 and V is TRBV27; the D is unclear. V was cut by 2 bases and J by 5 bases, with 9 bases left in between. The CDR3 spans 13 residues. Germline CDR1 and CDR2: MNHEY and SMNVEV (reference sequence).

V and J are TRBV13 and TRBJ1-2; weak D call: TRBD1 (5 bases). Germline lookup yields CDR1 PRHDT and CDR2 FYEKMQ (reference sequence). This CDR3 has 13 amino acids. V lost 4 bases to trimming and J lost 7 bases, with 13 bases between them. This CDR3 reads CASSYAPRAGYTF. The CDR3 region has the DNA TGTGCCAGCAGCTACGCCCCCAGGGCTGGCTACACCTTC.

This clone came up a few times. The V call is TRBV19, the J call TRBJ2-2; 8 nucleotides align to TRBD2. The germline gives CDR1 LNHDA, CDR2 SQIVND (reference sequence). The junction had 0 bases not matched to a gene; V was cut back by 4 bases and J by 5 bases. This CDR3 spans 13 amino acids. The CDR3 region is CASSSGRTGELFF. DNA of the CDR3: TGTGCCAGTAGTAGCGGGAGGACCGGGGAGCTGTTTTTT. The full variable domain, in which reference TRBV19 and TRBJ2-2 provide the parts outside the CDR3, is DGGITQSPKYLFRKEGQNVTLSCEQNLNHDAMYWYRQDPGQGLRLIYYSQIVNDFQKGDIAEGYSVSREKKESFPLTVTSAQKNPTAFYLCASSSGRTGELFFGEGSRLTVL.

CDR3 protein: CASSGPGTLNTEAFF. The CDR3 bases are TGTGCCAGCAGCGGACCAGGGACACTGAACACTGAAGCTTTCTTT. The rearrangement links TRBV5-6 to TRBJ1-1; TRBD1 might be the D (6 bases). V was clipped by 4 bases and J by 0 bases, with 13 bases between them. CDR3 length equals 15 residues. CDR1 and CDR2 (germline): SGHDT, YYEEEE.

On this clone itself: Within the sample, other DNA sequences also encode this same CDR3. The V call is TRBV7-2, the J call TRBJ1-2, with D tentatively TRBD1 (6 bases). V lost 2 bases to trimming and J lost 8 bases, with 12 bases between them. Looked up from germline, CDR1 is SGHTA and CDR2 is FQGNSA. This CDR3 has 13 amino acids. CDR3 amino acids: CASSLTGTHGYTF. The DNA for the CDR3 is TGTGCCAGCAGCTTAACAGGGACCCACGGCTACACCTTC.

This chain links TRBV30 with TRBJ2-5; 9 bases agree with TRBD2. The ends lost 0 bases at V and 4 bases at J; junction bases unmatched: 0. CDR3 length: 13 amino acids. CDR1 GTSNPN and CDR2 SVGIG come from the germline V gene (reference sequence). DNA for the CDR3: TGTGCCTGGAGTGTAGCGGGAGGAGAGACCCAGTACTTC. It specifies CAWSVAGGETQYF.